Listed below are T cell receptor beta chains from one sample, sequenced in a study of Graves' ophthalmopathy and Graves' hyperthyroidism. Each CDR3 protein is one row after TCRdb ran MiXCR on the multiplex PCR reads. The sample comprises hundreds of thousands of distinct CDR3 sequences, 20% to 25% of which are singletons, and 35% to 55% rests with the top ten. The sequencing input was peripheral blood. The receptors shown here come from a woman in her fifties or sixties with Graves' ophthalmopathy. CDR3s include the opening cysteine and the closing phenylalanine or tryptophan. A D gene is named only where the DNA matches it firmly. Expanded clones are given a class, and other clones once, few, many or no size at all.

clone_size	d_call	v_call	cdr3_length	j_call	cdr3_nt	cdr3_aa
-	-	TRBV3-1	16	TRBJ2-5	TGTGCCAGCAGCCAGAGCTGGGGAGTCGGCCGTGAGACCCAGTACTTC	CASSQSWGVGRETQYF
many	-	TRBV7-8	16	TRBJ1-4	TGTGCCAGCAGCCCCAGATTAGTCGGAATGGGTGAAAAACTGTTTTTT	CASSPRLVGMGEKLFF
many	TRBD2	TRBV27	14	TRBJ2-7	TGTGCCAGCAGGCCGGGACTATTAACCTACGAGCAGTACTTC	CASRPGLLTYEQYF
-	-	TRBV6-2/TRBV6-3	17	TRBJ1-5	TGTGCCAGTTGCCCCCACCGGGACACCGGTCGCAATCAGCCCCAGCATTTT	CASCPHRDTGRNQPQHF
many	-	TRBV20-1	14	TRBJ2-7	TGCAGTGCTAGGACTCCGGGAGCAACCTACGAGCAGTACTTC	CSARTPGATYEQYF
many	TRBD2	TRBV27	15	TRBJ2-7	TGTGCCAGCAGTAGGACTAGCGGGACCTTCTACGAGCAGTACTTC	CASSRTSGTFYEQYF
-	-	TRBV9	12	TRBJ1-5	TGTGCCAGCAGCGAGGGGGGTCAGCCCCAGCATTTT	CASSEGGQPQHF
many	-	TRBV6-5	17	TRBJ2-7	TGTGCCAGCAGTTACTCGATTCAGGGGCGCCCGGGCTACGAGCAGTACTTC	CASSYSIQGRPGYEQYF
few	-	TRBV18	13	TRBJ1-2	TGTGCCAGCTCATCGACACAAGGGTATGGCTACACCTTC	CASSSTQGYGYTF
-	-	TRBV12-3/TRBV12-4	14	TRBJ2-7	TGTGCCAGCAGTCGAGGGGGGGCGGCCTACGAGCAGTACTTC	CASSRGGAAYEQYF
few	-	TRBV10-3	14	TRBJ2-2	TGTGCCATCAGTGCGCTAGAAGACACCGGGGAGCTGTTTTTT	CAISALEDTGELFF
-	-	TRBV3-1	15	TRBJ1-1	TGTGCCAGCAGCCTCCGACAGGCCGGGAACACTGAAGCTTTCTTT	CASSLRQAGNTEAFF
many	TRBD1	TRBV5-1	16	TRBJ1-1	TGCGCCAGCAGACTATCGGTAACAGGGGGGCTCGCTGAAGCTTTCTTT	CASRLSVTGGLAEAFF
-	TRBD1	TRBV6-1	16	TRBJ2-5	TGTGCCAGCAGTGAAGGGGCCGGGACAGGGGCAGAGACCCAGTACTTC	CASSEGAGTGAETQYF
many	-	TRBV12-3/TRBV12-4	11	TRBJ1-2	TGTGCCAGCAGTTTATCCTATGGCTACACCTTC	CASSLSYGYTF
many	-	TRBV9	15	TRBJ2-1	TGTGCCAGCAGCGTCACAGGAACCTCCTACAATGAGCAGTTCTTC	CASSVTGTSYNEQFF
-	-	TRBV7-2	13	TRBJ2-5	TGTGCCAGCAGGCGAGTAGTCCAAGAGACCCAGTACTTC	CASRRVVQETQYF
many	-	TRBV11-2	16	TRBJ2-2	TGTGCCAGCAGCTTAGAGGCAGGGCGGAGCACCGGGGAGCTGTTTTTT	CASSLEAGRSTGELFF
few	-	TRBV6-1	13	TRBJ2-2	TGTGCCAGCAGGGAAACAGGGACCGGGGAGCTGTTTTTT	CASRETGTGELFF
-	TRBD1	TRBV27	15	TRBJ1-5	TGTGCCAGCAATCCGGGACAGGGACGAAATCAGCCCCAGCATTTT	CASNPGQGRNQPQHF
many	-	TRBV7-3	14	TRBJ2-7	TGTGCCAGCAGCCCCTCGGGGGACCACTACGAGCAGTACTTC	CASSPSGDHYEQYF
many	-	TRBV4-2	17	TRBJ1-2	TGTGCCAGCAGCCAAGACACCAGGGGCCCCAGTAACTATGGCTACACCTTC	CASSQDTRGPSNYGYTF
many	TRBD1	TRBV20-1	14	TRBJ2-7	TGCAGTGCTAGAGGGTCAGGGGGCGGGTACGAGCAGTACTTC	CSARGSGGGYEQYF
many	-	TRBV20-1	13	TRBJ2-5	TGCAGTGCCCCAGGGGGGATAGAAGAGACCCAGTACTTC	CSAPGGIEETQYF
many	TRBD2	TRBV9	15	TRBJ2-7	TGTGCCAGCAGCGTATACTGCGGGAGGGTTTACGAGCAGTACTTC	CASSVYCGRVYEQYF
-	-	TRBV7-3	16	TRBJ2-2	TGTGCCAGCAGCTCCCGGGATGCCAGGGCCGGCGGGGAGCTGTTTTTT	CASSSRDARAGGELFF
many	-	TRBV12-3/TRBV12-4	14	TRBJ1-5	TGTGCCAGCAGACCTACAGGAACCAATCAGCCCCAGCATTTT	CASRPTGTNQPQHF
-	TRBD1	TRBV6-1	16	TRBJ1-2	TGTGCCAGCAGTGTCGGGGGGGACAGGACTAACTATGGCTACACCTTC	CASSVGGDRTNYGYTF
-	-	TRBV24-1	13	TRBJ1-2	TGTGCCACCAGTGATTTAGCCGGGGACGGCTACACCTTC	CATSDLAGDGYTF
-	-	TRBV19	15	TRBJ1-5	TGTGCCAGTAGTAACCGTTTCAGGGAGGATCAGCCCCAGCATTTT	CASSNRFREDQPQHF
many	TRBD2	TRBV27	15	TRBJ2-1	TGTGCCAGCGCTTCGGGGGGAGGGCCTTCTAATGAGCAGTTCTTC	CASASGGGPSNEQFF
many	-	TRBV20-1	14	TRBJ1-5	TGCAGTGTCCCCCAGGGGCGGACCAATCAGCCCCAGCATTTT	CSVPQGRTNQPQHF
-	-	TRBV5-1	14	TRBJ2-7	TGCGCCAGCAGCTACCCGGAACTAGCCCACGAGCAGTACTTC	CASSYPELAHEQYF
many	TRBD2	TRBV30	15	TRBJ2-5	TGTGCCTGGAGTGTTGGACTAGCGTACCAAGAGACCCAGTACTTC	CAWSVGLAYQETQYF
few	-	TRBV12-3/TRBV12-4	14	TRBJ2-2	TGTGCCAGCAGTTTCACCAGGGTGGCCGGGGAGCTGTTTTTT	CASSFTRVAGELFF
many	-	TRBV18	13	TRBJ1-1	TGTGCCAGCTCACAAGGGACAAACACTGAAGCTTTCTTT	CASSQGTNTEAFF
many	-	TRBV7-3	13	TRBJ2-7	TGTGCCAGCAGCTTAACGTATGACAACGAGCAGTACTTC	CASSLTYDNEQYF
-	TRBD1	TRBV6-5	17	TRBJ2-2	TGTGCCAGCAGTTACTCGGCGGGACAGGGAGTGAACGGGGAGCTGTTTTTT	CASSYSAGQGVNGELFF
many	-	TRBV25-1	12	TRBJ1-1	TGTGCCAGCAGGGGGGGAGCGGGTGAAGCTTTCTTT	CASRGGAGEAFF
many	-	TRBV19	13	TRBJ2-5	TGTGCCAGTAGCAAGCGGGTCCAAGAGACCCAGTACTTC	CASSKRVQETQYF
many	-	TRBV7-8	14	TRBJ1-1	TGTGCCAGCAGCTTAGAGTCCAGGGACACTGAAGCTTTCTTT	CASSLESRDTEAFF